One sample yielded the 13 T cell receptor beta chains listed below, sequenced in a study of blood T cell repertoires in COVID-19. The repertoire was sequenced with immunoSEQ multiplex PCR; TCRdb's copy has only in-frame clones and lacks some. Among 200,000 to 300,000 clones listed, 65% to 85% were seen once. Sequences were obtained from peripheral blood. All receptors come from a human donor in a cohort sampled during active COVID-19.

The chain couples TRBV12-3 or TRBV12-4 to TRBJ1-1; no definite D call. The CDR3 extends over 12 amino acids. Trimming took off 5 bases at V and 7 bases at J, with 11 bases between the two ends. CDR3 nucleotide sequence: TGTGCCAGCAGTCTGGCTTTTGTTGAAGCTTTCTTT. The encoded protein is CASSLAFVEAFF.

This rearrangement joins TRBV5-4 to TRBJ1-2, with a tentative D call TRBD1 (5 bases). V was clipped by 5 bases and J by 3 bases, with 14 bases between them. From germline, CDR1 is SGHNT and CDR2 YYREEE (reference sequence). The CDR3 has 14 amino acids. The CDR3 loop reads CASSQGIQDYGYTF. The DNA of the CDR3 is TGTGCCAGCAGTCAGGGCATCCAGGACTATGGCTACACCTTC.

V and J are TRBV19 and TRBJ1-3, with D unresolved. Germline loops: CDR1 LNHDA, CDR2 SQIVND (reference sequence). Trimming took 5 bases from V and 4 from J, leaving 6 bases between them. The CDR3 runs 12 residues. The CDR3 sequence: CASSLQGNTIYF. The CDR3 region has the DNA TGTGCCAGTAGTCTACAGGGAAACACCATATATTTT. Full variable domain (rest looked up from reference TRBV19 and TRBJ1-3): DGGITQSPKYLFRKEGQNVTLSCEQNLNHDAMYWYRQDPGQGLRLIYYSQIVNDFQKGDIAEGYSVSREKKESFPLTVTSAQKNPTAFYLCASSLQGNTIYFGEGSWLTVV.

This clone was seen only once. The gene calls are TRBV15 and TRBJ2-7; 10 bases are shared with TRBD1. The germline gives CDR1 LNHNV, CDR2 YYDKDF (reference sequence). CDR3 length: 15 residues. Trimming removed 3 bases from V and 7 bases from J; junction bases left unmatched: 9. The CDR3 loop is CATSSSRQGAREQYF. The CDR3 DNA sequence: TGTGCCACCAGCAGTTCTAGACAGGGGGCGCGGGAGCAGTACTTC.

The chain links TRBV15 to TRBJ2-7; tentatively, D is TRBD1 (6 bases). The CDR3 has 14 amino acids. The V end was cut by 0 bases, the J end by 3 bases, with 9 bases between. The germline gives CDR1 LNHNV, CDR2 YYDKDF (reference sequence). The DNA for the CDR3 is TGTGCCACCAGCAGAGACAGGGGAAACTACGAGCAGTACTTC. Amino acids: CATSRDRGNYEQYF.

This clone has only a few counts. CDR3 sequence reads: CASSLRQYNEQFF. The CDR3 nucleotides are TGTGCCAGCAGCTTAAGACAGTACAATGAGCAGTTCTTC. This chain uses TRBV7-9 with TRBJ2-1; tentative D call: TRBD1 (5 bases). The CDR3 contains 13 residues. The germline gives CDR1 SEHNR, CDR2 FQNEAQ (reference sequence). Trimming removed 2 bases at V and 4 bases at J, with 6 bases between.

The V gene is TRBV6-1, the J gene TRBJ2-5; 8 nucleotides match TRBD2. V was pared by 2 bases and J by 1 base, with 3 bases of the junction left unmatched. The CDR3 has 15 amino acids. Germline CDR1 is MNHNS and CDR2 is SASEGT. CDR3 residues: CASSEMRGAQETQYF. Here the CDR3 DNA reads TGTGCCAGCAGTGAAATGCGGGGGGCCCAAGAGACCCAGTACTTC.

The genes are TRBV2 and TRBJ1-1; no firm D call. Germline loops: CDR1 SNHLY, CDR2 FYNNEI. The CDR3 consists of 12 residues. V was pared by 6 bases and J by 6 bases, with 11 bases between. The CDR3 sequence is CASSGEGSEAFF. The CDR3, as DNA: TGTGCCAGCAGCGGGGAAGGCTCTGAAGCTTTCTTT.

This chain links TRBV6-6 with TRBJ1-6; possible D gene TRBD1, 5 bases. This CDR3 is built from 16 residues. Germline V gives CDR1 MNHNY, CDR2 SVGAGI (reference sequence). V was pared by 2 bases and J by 5 bases, with 13 bases between. The CDR3 here is CASSYGGGGNNSPLHF. The CDR3 DNA reads as TGTGCCAGCAGTTACGGTGGGGGGGGTAATAATTCACCCCTCCACTTT.

The chain links TRBV6-6 to TRBJ1-5; 10 bases fit TRBD1. CDR3 length equals 14 residues. After removal of 6 bases from V and 5 bases from J, the junction contained 4 bases not matched to a gene. Per the germline V gene, CDR1 is MNHNY and CDR2 is SVGAGI (reference sequence). In nucleotides, the CDR3 is TGTGCCAGCAGGGGGACAGGGGAGTATCAGCCCCAGCATTTT. Protein product: CASRGTGEYQPQHF.

This rearrangement joins TRBV21-1 to TRBJ1-5; the table's TRBD1 call for D was not verified on the DNA. TRBV21-1 is recorded as a pseudogene. The CDR3 has 16 residues. CDR3 residues: CASSLSGGQGHQPQHF. CDR3 DNA: TGTGCCAGCAGCTTAAGCGGCGGACAGGGACATCAGCCCCAGCATTTT.

This chain links TRBV7-6 with TRBJ2-3; TRBD1 might be the D (5 bases). From germline, CDR1 is SGHVS and CDR2 FNYEAQ. The CDR3 length is 17 residues. The germline V and J ends were trimmed by 1 base and 1 base, with 15 bases remaining between them. The CDR3 nucleotides read TGTGCCAGCAGCTTAGTGGGTTGGGGCACTGGCACAGATACGCAGTATTTT. Translated: CASSLVGWGTGTDTQYF.

The CDR3 DNA is TGTGCCAGCAGCTGGGGGGGAGGGGCTAATGAAAAACTGTTTTTT. Its translation: CASSWGGGANEKLFF. The chain is built from TRBV6-5 and TRBJ1-4; a possible D gene is TRBD1 (5 bases). Germline CDR1 and CDR2: MNHEY and SVGAGI. V dropped 6 bases and J dropped 3 bases, with 14 bases sitting between them. This CDR3 region has 15 residues.